The sample holds a few counts of the clone carrying this T cell receptor (beta chain). Clones were sequenced by immunoSEQ multiplex PCR, and TCRdb holds only the in-frame ones, with some missing. The data hold 150,000 to 190,000 clones, with 87% observed a single time. This entry comes from a study of T cell responses to AZD1222 COVID-19 vaccine. This CDR3 has 13 residues. Germline V gene lookup returns CDR1 SGHNT and CDR2 YYREEE (reference sequence). Trimming pared 1 base from V and 6 bases from J, leaving 8 bases between. The chain joins TRBV5-4 to TRBJ2-1; D is unclear. Sequenced here: peripheral blood, sampled 28 days after the second AZD1222 dose. This sequence was found in an adult who received the AZD1222 COVID-19 vaccine. The CDR3 bases are TGTGCCAGCAGCTTGCCAGGATTCAATGAGCAGTTCTTC. Translation: CASSLPGFNEQFF.